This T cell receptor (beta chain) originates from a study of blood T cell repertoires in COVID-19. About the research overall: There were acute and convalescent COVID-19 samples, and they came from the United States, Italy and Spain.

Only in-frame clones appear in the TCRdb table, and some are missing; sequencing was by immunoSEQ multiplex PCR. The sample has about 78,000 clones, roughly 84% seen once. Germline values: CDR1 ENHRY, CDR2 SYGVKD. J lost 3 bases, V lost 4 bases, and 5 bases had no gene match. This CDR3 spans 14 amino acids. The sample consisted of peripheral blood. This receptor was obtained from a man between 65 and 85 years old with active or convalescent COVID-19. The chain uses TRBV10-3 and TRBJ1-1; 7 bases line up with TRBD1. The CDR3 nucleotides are TGTGCCATCAGTGCGGACAGGTCTGACACTGAAGCTTTCTTT. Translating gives CAISADRSDTEAFF.